Listed below are T cell receptor beta chains from one sample, sequenced in a study of T cells in Graves' hyperthyroidism and ophthalmopathy. TCRdb re-derived calls from the multiplex PCR reads in MiXCR, one entry per CDR3 protein. The data show about 600,000 distinct CDR3 sequences, with 12% to 15% seen just once and about 6.6% held by the top ten. The sample taken for sequencing was blood. The receptors here all came from a woman aged 18-29 years with Graves' ophthalmopathy. Each CDR3 is given with its conserved first and last residue. Each record gives: clone size, D gene, V gene, J gene, CDR3 DNA, CDR3 protein. D genes are given only for firm matches. Rows may omit the clone size; those that give it use once, few, many or a size class.

>.|TRBD1|TRBV19|TRBJ2-7
TGTGCCAGTAGTAGGACAGGGGGCTCTAGCTCCTACGAGCAGTACTTC
CASSRTGGSSSYEQYF
>.|TRBD2|TRBV3-1|TRBJ2-4
TGTGCCAGCAGCCAAGAGTCGCGAGGGAGGGACATTCAGTACTTC
CASSQESRGRDIQYF
>.|TRBD2|TRBV20-1|TRBJ2-1
TGCAGTGCTGAGGACTCTAGCGCCCCAAGCGGGAGTCGGTCCTACAATGAGCAGTTCTTC
CSAEDSSAPSGSRSYNEQFF
>few|TRBD1|TRBV9|TRBJ1-6
TGTGCCAGCAGCGTTTCCGGGACAGTAGGCCATTCACCCCTCCACTTT
CASSVSGTVGHSPLHF
>many|.|TRBV11-1|TRBJ2-7
TGTGCCAGCAGTAGCACAGGGAGTAATATCTACGAGCAGTACTTC
CASSSTGSNIYEQYF
>many|TRBD2|TRBV7-2|TRBJ2-3
TGTGCCAGCAGCTTACACAGCGGGAGAACAGATACGCAGTATTTT
CASSLHSGRTDTQYF
>many|TRBD1|TRBV6-1|TRBJ2-7
TGTGCCAGCAGTTCACCTCCCGGGACAGGGAGCGGCTACGAGCAGTACTTC
CASSSPPGTGSGYEQYF
>.|.|TRBV18|TRBJ2-1
TGTGCCAGCTCACCTCCACGCGCGCGGGTCCCCTACAATGAGCAGTTCTTC
CASSPPRARVPYNEQFF
>.|TRBD2|TRBV7-2|TRBJ2-1
TGTGCCAGCAGCCCCGGATTAGCGGGAGGTAAGGAGCAGTTCTTC
CASSPGLAGGKEQFF
>few|TRBD1|TRBV29-1|TRBJ2-5
TGCAGCGCCGCGACAGGGGCCGAAGAGACCCAGTACTTC
CSAATGAEETQYF
>many|.|TRBV7-2|TRBJ1-6
TGTGCCAGCAGCTTTACAAGGGGGGAAGATTCACCCCTCCACTTT
CASSFTRGEDSPLHF
>.|TRBD2|TRBV7-9|TRBJ2-2
TGTGCCAGCAGCTTCTTAGCGGGATACACCGGGGAGCTGTTTTTT
CASSFLAGYTGELFF
>.|TRBD2|TRBV4-2|TRBJ2-3
TGTGCCAGCAGCCAAGATTCCCTAGCGGGAGTCACAGATACGCAGTATTTT
CASSQDSLAGVTDTQYF
>many|TRBD1|TRBV27|TRBJ1-2
TGTGCCAGCAGTTTCCGACAGGGGGCTCTATGGGGCTACACCTTC
CASSFRQGALWGYTF
>.|.|TRBV18|TRBJ2-1
TGTGCCAGCTCACCACGGCCCCGGGACAATGAGCAGTTCTTC
CASSPRPRDNEQFF
>many|.|TRBV7-2|TRBJ2-5
TGTGCCAGCAGCTTGTCAGAAGAGACCCAGTACTTC
CASSLSEETQYF
>many|.|TRBV5-1|TRBJ2-7
TGCGCCAGCAGCTCCGGACAGAACCCTTCCTACGAGCAGTACTTC
CASSSGQNPSYEQYF
>many|TRBD1|TRBV7-2|TRBJ2-5
TGTGCCAGCAGCCTAACATGGGGACAGGGGGACCGTCAGTACTTC
CASSLTWGQGDRQYF
>.|TRBD2|TRBV2|TRBJ2-5
TGTGCCAGCAGCACCCAGGGCCACCCGGGACTAGCGGGAGTTGAGACCCAGTACTTC
CASSTQGHPGLAGVETQYF
>many|TRBD2|TRBV7-6|TRBJ2-1
TGTGCCAGCAGCGTGACTAGCGGCGCCAGCTCCTACAATGAGCAGTTCTTC
CASSVTSGASSYNEQFF
>.|.|TRBV19|TRBJ2-3
TGTGCCAGTACCGCTACCGGGGTGAGCGGTCGATTGGGTGATACGCAGTATTTT
CASTATGVSGRLGDTQYF
>many|TRBD1|TRBV5-1|TRBJ1-1
TGCGCCAGCAGTCCTGGGGGACAGATGAACACTGAAGCTTTCTTT
CASSPGGQMNTEAFF
>.|.|TRBV5-5|TRBJ1-5
TGTGCCAGCAGCCTACAGGGATTAGGGGCCCAGCATTTT
CASSLQGLGAQHF
>.|TRBD2|TRBV7-9|TRBJ2-1
TGTGCCAGCAGCCCCAAGGGGGCGACTAGCGGGGATCCCGCCTACAATGAGCAGTTCTTC
CASSPKGATSGDPAYNEQFF
>many|.|TRBV20-1|TRBJ1-1
TGCAGTGTAGGTCGGGGGTACACTGAAGCTTTCTTT
CSVGRGYTEAFF
>.|.|TRBV6-1|TRBJ2-3
TGTGCCAGCAGTTATGAGGGCCGGGGCACAGATACGCAGTATTTT
CASSYEGRGTDTQYF
>many|.|TRBV11-3|TRBJ1-2
TGTGCCAGCAGCCCCCGGGACGGATCTAACTATGGCTACACCTTC
CASSPRDGSNYGYTF
>few|TRBD1|TRBV28|TRBJ1-2
TGTGCCAGCCGGGACAGGGTCATAAGCGGCTACACCTTC
CASRDRVISGYTF
>many|.|TRBV28|TRBJ1-2
TGTGCCAGCAGTTCCTTACAGGGATCCTATGGCTACACCTTC
CASSSLQGSYGYTF
>many|TRBD1|TRBV24-1|TRBJ1-6
TGTGCCACCAGGGACAGGGGTGATAATTCACCCCTCCACTTT
CATRDRGDNSPLHF
>few|TRBD1|TRBV15|TRBJ1-5
TGTGCCACCAGCAGAGATCCAGGGGGTGTTTCGCGTCAGCCCCAGCATTTT
CATSRDPGGVSRQPQHF
>few|.|TRBV12-3/TRBV12-4|TRBJ1-2
TGTGCCAGCAGCGAAGTTTTAGGAAATGGCTACACCTTC
CASSEVLGNGYTF
>.|TRBD1|TRBV20-1|TRBJ1-2
TGCAGTGCCACCACAGGGGCTAACTATGGCTACACCTTC
CSATTGANYGYTF
>many|.|TRBV6-1|TRBJ2-5
TGTGCCACCCGGGCAGCGCTTCAAGAGACCCAGTACTTC
CATRAALQETQYF
>few|TRBD1|TRBV3-1|TRBJ1-2
TGTGCCAGCAGCCAAGAGGGGACAGGAGGTGGCTACACCTTC
CASSQEGTGGGYTF
>many|TRBD1|TRBV24-1|TRBJ1-1
TGTGCCACCAATACAGGGGATGTCACTGAAGCTTTCTTT
CATNTGDVTEAFF
>.|TRBD2|TRBV20-1|TRBJ2-7
TGCAGTGCTAGTCCCGCTAGCGGGGCCTCCTACGAGCAGTACTTC
CSASPASGASYEQYF
>many|.|TRBV12-3/TRBV12-4|TRBJ1-1
TGTGCCAGCAGTTCCGCCGACCGTAACACTGAAGCTTTCTTT
CASSSADRNTEAFF
>many|TRBD1|TRBV5-6|TRBJ1-2
TGTGCCAGCAGCTTGGTATCAGGGGGGAGCTATGGCTACACCTTC
CASSLVSGGSYGYTF
>many|TRBD2|TRBV30|TRBJ2-5
TGTGCCTGGAGTGGAGCTAGCGGACAAGAGACCCAGTACTTC
CAWSGASGQETQYF
>many|TRBD2|TRBV7-2|TRBJ2-2
TGTGCCAGCAGCTTAGTGGGTAGCGGGATCGCGAACACCGGGGAGCTGTTTTTT
CASSLVGSGIANTGELFF
>.|.|TRBV11-3|TRBJ2-3
TGTGCCAGCAGCTTAGATCAGTGGGGCACCATCGGCCCCCGGAATACGCAGTATTTT
CASSLDQWGTIGPRNTQYF
>few|TRBD1|TRBV9|TRBJ2-7
TGTGCCAGCAGCACCAACCCGGGACAGGGAGCCTCCTACGAGCAGTACTTC
CASSTNPGQGASYEQYF
>many|.|TRBV7-3|TRBJ2-3
TGTGCCAGCAGCTTAACGAACAGGGTTGGGGACTTCGGTACAGATACGCAGTATTTT
CASSLTNRVGDFGTDTQYF
>.|TRBD1|TRBV7-6|TRBJ1-5
TGTGCCAGCAGACCTCAGGGGGGGAGTCGCAATCAGCCCCAGCATTTT
CASRPQGGSRNQPQHF
>.|TRBD1|TRBV19|TRBJ2-1
TGTGCCAGTAGCCCGGGACAGCCATTAAATGAGCAGTTCTTC
CASSPGQPLNEQFF
>.|TRBD1|TRBV15|TRBJ2-1
TGTGCCACCAGCAGAGAGGGTCAGGGGGAATCCGAGCAGTTCTTC
CATSREGQGESEQFF
>.|.|TRBV7-2|TRBJ2-7
TGTGCCAGCAGCTTACTACAGGTCTGGGAGCAGTACTTC
CASSLLQVWEQYF
>many|.|TRBV20-1|TRBJ1-1
TGCAGTGCTAGTACATACCTTAGGACTGAAGCTTTCTTT
CSASTYLRTEAFF
>many|.|TRBV20-1|TRBJ1-5
TGCAGTGCTAGAGTCCAGCATAGCAATCAGCCCCAGCATTTT
CSARVQHSNQPQHF